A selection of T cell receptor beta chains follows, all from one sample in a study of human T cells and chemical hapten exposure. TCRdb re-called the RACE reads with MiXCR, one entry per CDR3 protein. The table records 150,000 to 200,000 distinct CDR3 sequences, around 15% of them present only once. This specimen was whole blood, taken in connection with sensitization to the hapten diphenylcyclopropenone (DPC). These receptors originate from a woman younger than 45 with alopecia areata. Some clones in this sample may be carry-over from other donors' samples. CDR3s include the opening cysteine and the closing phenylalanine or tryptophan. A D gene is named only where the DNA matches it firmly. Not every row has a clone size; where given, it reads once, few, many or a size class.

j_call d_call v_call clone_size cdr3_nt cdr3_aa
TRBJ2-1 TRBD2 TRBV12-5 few TGTGCTAGTGGAGGGTCTAGCGGGCCCTCCTCCTACAATGAGCAGTTCTTC CASGGSSGPSSYNEQFF
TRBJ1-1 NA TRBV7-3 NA TGTGCCAGCAGCCTCGGACCCATCACTGAAGCTTTCTTT CASSLGPITEAFF
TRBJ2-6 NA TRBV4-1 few TGCGCCAGCAGCCAAGCCGGGGCCCCGGGTCTAGGCTCTGGGGCCAACGTCCTGACTTTC CASSQAGAPGLGSGANVLTF
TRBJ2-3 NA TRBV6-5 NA TGTGCCAGCAAAGGGACTTCCGTTTACGATACGCAGTATTTT CASKGTSVYDTQYF
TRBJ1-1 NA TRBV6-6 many TGTGCCAGCATCCCTTCGGGCAGGAACACTGAAGCTTTCTTT CASIPSGRNTEAFF
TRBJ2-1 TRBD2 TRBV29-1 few TGCAGCGTCGCTAGCGGGGGCGATGAGCAGTTCTTC CSVASGGDEQFF
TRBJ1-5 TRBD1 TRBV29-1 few TGCAGCGCAATCGGACAGGGAGGTACTCCCCAGCATTTT CSAIGQGGTPQHF
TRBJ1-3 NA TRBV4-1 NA TGCGCCAGCAGCCGGATAGACGGCAGCTCTGGAAACACCATATATTTT CASSRIDGSSGNTIYF
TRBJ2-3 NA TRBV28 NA TGTGCCAGCAGCCTCCGGACCGGCACAGATACGCAGTATTTT CASSLRTGTDTQYF
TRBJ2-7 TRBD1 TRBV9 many TGTGCCAGCAGCGCGCAAGCAGACAGGGGGCGTTACGAGCAGTACTTC CASSAQADRGRYEQYF
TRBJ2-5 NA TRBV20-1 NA TGCAGTGCTAGAGAGCAAGAGACCCAGTACTTC CSAREQETQYF
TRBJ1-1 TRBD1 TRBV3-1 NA TGTGCCAGCAGCCCGGGACAGGCAAAGAACACTGAAGCTTTCTTT CASSPGQAKNTEAFF
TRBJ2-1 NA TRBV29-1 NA TGCAGCGTTGTTGTGGGAGCCTCCTACAATGAGCAGTTCTTC CSVVVGASYNEQFF
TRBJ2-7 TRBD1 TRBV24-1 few TGTGCCCCCGACAGGGGAGAAGGAGAGCAGTACTTC CAPDRGEGEQYF
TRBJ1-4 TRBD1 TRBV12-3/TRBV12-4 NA TGTGCCAGCAACCGGGACAGGGGTGAAAAACTGTTTTTT CASNRDRGEKLFF
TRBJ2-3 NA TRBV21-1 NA NA CASSKVAGGNRTDTQYF
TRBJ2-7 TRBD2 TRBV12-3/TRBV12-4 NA TGTGCCAGCACCCTAGCGGGAGGCCCTTACGAGCAGTACTTC CASTLAGGPYEQYF
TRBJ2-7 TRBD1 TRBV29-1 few TGCAGCGTTCCCGGGACAGGGACGTACGAGCAGTACTTC CSVPGTGTYEQYF
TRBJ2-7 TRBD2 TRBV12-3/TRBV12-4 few TGTGCCAGCAGTTCCCTTAGCGGGGAAACCTTCTCCTACGAGCAGTACTTC CASSSLSGETFSYEQYF
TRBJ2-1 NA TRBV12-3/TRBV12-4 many TGTGCCAGCAGGAGTGTTTACAATGAGCAGTTCTTC CASRSVYNEQFF
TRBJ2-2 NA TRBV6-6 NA TGTGCCAGCAGACTCGGGACTCGACCGGCCGGGGAGCTGTTTTTT CASRLGTRPAGELFF
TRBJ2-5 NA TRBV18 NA TGTGCCAGCTCACCGGGAAGGTTCCAAGAGACCCAGTACTTC CASSPGRFQETQYF
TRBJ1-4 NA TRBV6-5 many TGTGCCAGCAGTTACTCATGGATAGGTGAAAAACTGTTTTTT CASSYSWIGEKLFF
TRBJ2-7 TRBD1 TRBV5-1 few TGCGCCAGCAGCTTGTGGAGGACAGGGATTGACGAGCAGTACTTC CASSLWRTGIDEQYF
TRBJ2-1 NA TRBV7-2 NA TGTGCCAGCAGCTTAGCGTCTAGCGCCCCAGGGGAGCAGTTCTTC CASSLASSAPGEQFF
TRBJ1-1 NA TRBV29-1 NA TGCAGCGTTGCAGGGATAAACACTGAAGCTTTCTTT CSVAGINTEAFF
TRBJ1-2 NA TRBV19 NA TGTGCCAGTAGTATGAGACAGGACCTTGGCTACACCTTC CASSMRQDLGYTF
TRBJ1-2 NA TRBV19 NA TGTGCCAGCCGACTTACAGGTGTCTATGGCTACACCTTC CASRLTGVYGYTF
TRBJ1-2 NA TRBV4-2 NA TGTGCCAGCAGCCAAGATCGGCGCAGGGAGTCTGGCTACACCTTC CASSQDRRRESGYTF
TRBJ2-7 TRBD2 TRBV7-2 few TGTGCCAGCAGCTACGGGACTAGCGGGAGCTACGAGCAGTACTTC CASSYGTSGSYEQYF
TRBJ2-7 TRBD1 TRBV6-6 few TGTGCCAGCACTATGACAGGGAGCTACGAGCAGTACTTC CASTMTGSYEQYF
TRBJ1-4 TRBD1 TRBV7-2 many TGTGCCAGCAGCTGGGGGACAGGGGTCAGTGAAAAACTGTTTTTT CASSWGTGVSEKLFF
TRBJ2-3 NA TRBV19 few TGTGCCAGTAGTATTCGGCGGGGGCGCCTAGATACGCAGTATTTT CASSIRRGRLDTQYF
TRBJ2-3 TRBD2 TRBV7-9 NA TGTGCCAGCAGCCTACCCCTAGCGGGCCCGCAACTTAGGGGGCAGTATTTT CASSLPLAGPQLRGQYF
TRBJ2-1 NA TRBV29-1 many TGCAGCGCCTTCGACGGTGAGCAGTTCTTC CSAFDGEQFF
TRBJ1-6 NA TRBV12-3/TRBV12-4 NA TGTGCCAGCAGTTCGACTGTGGGTTATAATTCACCCCTCCACTTT CASSSTVGYNSPLHF
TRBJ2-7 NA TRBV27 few TGTGCCAGCAGTTTCACCTCAATCGGCGGAACTACGAGGCAGTACTTC CASSFTSIGGTTRQYF
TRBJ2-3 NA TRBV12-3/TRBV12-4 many TGTGCCAGCAGTTTAGCGGGGGCGATATCAGATACGCAGTATTTT CASSLAGAISDTQYF
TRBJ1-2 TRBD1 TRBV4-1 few TGCGCCAGCAGCCGACAGACAGGGCGCAGAGGGGATGGCTACACCTTC CASSRQTGRRGDGYTF
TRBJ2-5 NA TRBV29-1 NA TGCAGCGTGGGGCAGGGCCAAGAGACCCAGTACTTC CSVGQGQETQYF
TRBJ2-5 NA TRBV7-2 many TGTGCCAGCAGCACATACCAAGAGACCCAGTACTTC CASSTYQETQYF
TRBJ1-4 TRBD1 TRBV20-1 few TGCAGTGCAAGGACAGGCCTCGATGAAAAACTGTTTTTT CSARTGLDEKLFF
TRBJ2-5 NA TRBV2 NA TGTGCCAGCACTAAAGACGGACAGAAGGTCGCCCAGTACTTC CASTKDGQKVAQYF
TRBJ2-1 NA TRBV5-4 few TGTGCCAGCAGCTTGGATCCGGGAAAGCAGTTCTTC CASSLDPGKQFF
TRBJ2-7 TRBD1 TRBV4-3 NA TGCGCCAGCAGCCAAGACCGAGGGGGCCCCTCCTACGAGCAGTACTTC CASSQDRGGPSYEQYF
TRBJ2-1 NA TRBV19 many TGTGCCAGTACGGGAAATACCTACAATGAGCAGTTCTTC CASTGNTYNEQFF
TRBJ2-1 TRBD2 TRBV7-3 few TGTGCCAGCAGCCCCCAGCGGGATGGCGAGCAGTTCTTC CASSPQRDGEQFF
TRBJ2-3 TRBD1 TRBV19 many TGTGCCAGTAGGGACAGGGGGTCCAGCACAGATACGCAGTATTTT CASRDRGSSTDTQYF
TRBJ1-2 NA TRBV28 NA TGTGCCAGCAGCCGGCAGGGGCGGATGGGCGGCTACACCTTC CASSRQGRMGGYTF
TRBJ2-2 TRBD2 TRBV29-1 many TGCAGCGTGGGGGGACTAGCGGGCGACGCGAACACCGGGGAGCTGTTTTTT CSVGGLAGDANTGELFF
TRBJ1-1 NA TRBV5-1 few TGCGCCAGCAGCTCCCACCTTGGACGGAGGGTCACTGAAGCTTTCTTT CASSSHLGRRVTEAFF
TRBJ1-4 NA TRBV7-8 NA TGTGCCAGCAGCGACAGCTTTCTTAATGAAAAACTGTTTTTT CASSDSFLNEKLFF
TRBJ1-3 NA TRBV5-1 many TGCGCCAGCAGCCTTAACACGGATTTGGCTGGAAACACCATATATTTT CASSLNTDLAGNTIYF
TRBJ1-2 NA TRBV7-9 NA TGTGCCAGCAGCTTGAGACTGGGTGGCTACACCTTC CASSLRLGGYTF
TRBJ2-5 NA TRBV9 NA TGTGCCAGCAGCGGGGGGGCCCAACCGGAGACCCAGTACTTC CASSGGAQPETQYF
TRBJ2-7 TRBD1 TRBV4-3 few TGCGCCAGCAGCCAACCGGGACAGGGACCATACGAGCAGTACTTC CASSQPGQGPYEQYF
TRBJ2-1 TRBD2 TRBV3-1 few TGTGCCAGCAGCCAAGATAGGGCTAGCGGGGAGCAGTTCTTC CASSQDRASGEQFF